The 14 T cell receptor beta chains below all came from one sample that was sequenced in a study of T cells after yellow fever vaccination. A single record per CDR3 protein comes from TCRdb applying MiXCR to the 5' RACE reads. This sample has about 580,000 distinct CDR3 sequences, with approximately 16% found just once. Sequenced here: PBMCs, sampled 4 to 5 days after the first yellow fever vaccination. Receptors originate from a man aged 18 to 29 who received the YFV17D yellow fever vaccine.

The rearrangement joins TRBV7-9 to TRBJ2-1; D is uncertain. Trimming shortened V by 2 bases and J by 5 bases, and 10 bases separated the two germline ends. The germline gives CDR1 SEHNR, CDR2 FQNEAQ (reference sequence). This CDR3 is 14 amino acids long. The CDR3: CASSLHRIHNEQFF. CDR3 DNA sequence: TGTGCCAGCAGCTTACATCGGATACACAATGAGCAGTTCTTC. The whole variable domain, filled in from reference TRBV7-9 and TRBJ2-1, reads DTGVSQNPRHKITKRGQNVTFRCDPISEHNRLYWYRQTLGQGPEFLTYFQNEAQLEKSRLLSDRFSAERPKGSFSTLEIQRTEQGDSAMYLCASSLHRIHNEQFFGPGTRLTVL.

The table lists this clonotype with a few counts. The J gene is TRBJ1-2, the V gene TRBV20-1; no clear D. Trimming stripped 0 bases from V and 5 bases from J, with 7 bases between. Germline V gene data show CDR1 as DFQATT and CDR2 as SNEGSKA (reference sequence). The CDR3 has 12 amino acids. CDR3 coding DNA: TGCAGTGCTAGAGATGATCGGTATGGCTACACCTTC. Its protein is CSARDDRYGYTF.

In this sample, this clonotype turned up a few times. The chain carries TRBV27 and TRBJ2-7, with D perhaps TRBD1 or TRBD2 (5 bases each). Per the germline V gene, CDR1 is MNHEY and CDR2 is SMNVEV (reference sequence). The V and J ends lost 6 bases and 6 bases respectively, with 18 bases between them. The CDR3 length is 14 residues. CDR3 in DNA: TGTGCCAGCAGCCCTCTACACGGTGGGGGCGAGCAGTACGTC. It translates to CASSPLHGGGEQYV.

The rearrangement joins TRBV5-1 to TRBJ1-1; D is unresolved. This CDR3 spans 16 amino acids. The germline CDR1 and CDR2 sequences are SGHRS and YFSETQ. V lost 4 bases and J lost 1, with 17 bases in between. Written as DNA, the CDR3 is TGCGCCAGCAGCCGTTGGACCCAAGGTAGGAACACTGAAGCTTTCTTT. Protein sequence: CASSRWTQGRNTEAFF.

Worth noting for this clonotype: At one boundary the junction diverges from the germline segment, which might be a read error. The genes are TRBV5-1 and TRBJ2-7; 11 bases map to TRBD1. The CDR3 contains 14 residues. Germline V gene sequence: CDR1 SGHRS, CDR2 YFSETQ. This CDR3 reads CASSSRDRGLKRDF. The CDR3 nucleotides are TGCGCCAGCAGCAGCCGGGACAGGGGGTTAAAGAGGGACTTC.

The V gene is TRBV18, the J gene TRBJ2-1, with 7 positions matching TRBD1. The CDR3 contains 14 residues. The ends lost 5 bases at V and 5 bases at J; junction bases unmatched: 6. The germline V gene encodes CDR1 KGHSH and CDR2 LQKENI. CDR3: CASSTGDGNNEQFF. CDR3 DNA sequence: TGTGCCAGCTCAACAGGGGACGGGAACAATGAGCAGTTCTTC.

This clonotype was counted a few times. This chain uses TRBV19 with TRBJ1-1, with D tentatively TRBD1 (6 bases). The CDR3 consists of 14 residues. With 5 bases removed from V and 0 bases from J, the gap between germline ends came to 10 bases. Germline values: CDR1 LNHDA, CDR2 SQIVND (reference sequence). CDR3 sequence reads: CASSRQALNTEAFF. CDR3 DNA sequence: TGTGCCAGTAGTCGACAGGCGTTGAACACTGAAGCTTTCTTT.

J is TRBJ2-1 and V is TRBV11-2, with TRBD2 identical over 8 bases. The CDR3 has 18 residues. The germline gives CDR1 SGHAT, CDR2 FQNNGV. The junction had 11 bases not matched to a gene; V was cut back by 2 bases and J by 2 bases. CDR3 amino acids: CASSLPRGAGVAYNEQFF. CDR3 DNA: TGTGCCAGCAGCTTACCCCGGGGAGCGGGGGTGGCCTACAATGAGCAGTTCTTC.

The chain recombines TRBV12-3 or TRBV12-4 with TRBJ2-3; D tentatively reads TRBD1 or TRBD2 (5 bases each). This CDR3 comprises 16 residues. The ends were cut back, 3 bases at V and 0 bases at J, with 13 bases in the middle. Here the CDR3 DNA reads TGTGCCAGCAGTTTGGGACGGACCTTTAGCACAGATACGCAGTATTTT. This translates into CASSLGRTFSTDTQYF.

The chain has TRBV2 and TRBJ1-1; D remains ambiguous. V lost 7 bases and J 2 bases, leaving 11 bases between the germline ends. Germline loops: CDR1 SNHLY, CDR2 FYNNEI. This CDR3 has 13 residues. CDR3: CASNFRVNTEAFF. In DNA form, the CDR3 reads TGTGCCAGCAACTTTCGAGTAAACACTGAAGCTTTCTTT.

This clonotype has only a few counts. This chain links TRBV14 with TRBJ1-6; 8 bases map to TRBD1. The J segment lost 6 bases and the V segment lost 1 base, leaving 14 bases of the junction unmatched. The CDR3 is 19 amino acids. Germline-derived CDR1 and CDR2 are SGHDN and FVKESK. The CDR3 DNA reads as TGTGCCAGCAGCCAAGCCGGGACAGGAATTTTCCGGCGTAATTCACCCCTCCACTTT. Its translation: CASSQAGTGIFRRNSPLHF. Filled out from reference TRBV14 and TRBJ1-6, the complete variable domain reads EAGVTQFPSHSVIEKGQTVTLRCDPISGHDNLYWYRRVMGKEIKFLLHFVKESKQDESGMPNNRFLAERTGGTYSTLKVQPAELEDSGVYFCASSQAGTGIFRRNSPLHFGNGTRLTVT.

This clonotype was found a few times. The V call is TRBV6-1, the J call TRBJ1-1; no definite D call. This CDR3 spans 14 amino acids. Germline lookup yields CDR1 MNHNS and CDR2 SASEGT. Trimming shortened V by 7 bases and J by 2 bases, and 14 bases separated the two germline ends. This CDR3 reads CASTRRSDNTEAFF. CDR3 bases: TGTGCCAGCACGCGCAGGTCGGACAACACTGAAGCTTTCTTT.

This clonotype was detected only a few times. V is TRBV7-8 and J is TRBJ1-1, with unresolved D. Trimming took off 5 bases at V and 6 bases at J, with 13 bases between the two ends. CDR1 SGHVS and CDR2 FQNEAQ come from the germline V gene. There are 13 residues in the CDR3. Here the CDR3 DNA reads TGTGCCAGCAGCAACTGGGGTCGCGCTGAAGCTTTCTTT. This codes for CASSNWGRAEAFF.

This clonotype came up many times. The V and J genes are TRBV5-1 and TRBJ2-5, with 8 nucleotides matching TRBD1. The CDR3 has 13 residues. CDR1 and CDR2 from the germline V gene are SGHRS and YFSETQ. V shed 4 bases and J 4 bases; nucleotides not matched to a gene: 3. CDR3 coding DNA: TGCGCCAGCAGCCTCACAGGGGGAGAGACCCAGTACTTC. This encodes CASSLTGGETQYF.